These 5 T cell receptor beta chains originate from one sample sequenced in a study of T cells expressing NK-cell markers. TCRdb reprocessed the 5' RACE reads and reports one entry per CDR3 protein, with no DNA. Its clone listing holds about 460,000 distinct CDR3 sequences. The sample comprised blood T cells: a sorted CD56 or NKG2C T cell subset, CD4+ or CD8+ T cells, or bulk PBMC T cells (not recorded which). The origin of the receptors is a woman aged 50 to 65 in good health.

The genes are TRBV29-1 and TRBJ1-3. The CDR3 totals 15 residues. Germline-derived CDR1 and CDR2 are SQVTM and ANQGSEA. The CDR3 region is CSVQFQGPSGNTIYF. The complete variable domain, with remaining parts taken from reference TRBV29-1 and TRBJ1-3, reads SAVISQKPSRDICQRGTSLTIQCQVDSQVTMMFWYRQQPGQSLTLIATANQGSEATYESGFVIDKFPISRPNLTFSTLTVSNMSPEDSSIYLCSVQFQGPSGNTIYFGEGSWLTVV.

The chain recombines TRBV5-1 with TRBJ2-1; TCRdb returns TRBD1, unconfirmable since there is no DNA. Germline CDR1 is SGHRS and CDR2 is YFSETQ. The length of the CDR3 is 17 residues. The CDR3: CASSPRLGTDTYNEQFF. Combining the CDR3 with reference TRBV5-1 and TRBJ2-1 gives the whole variable domain KAGVTQTPRYLIKTRGQQVTLSCSPISGHRSVSWYQQTPGQGLQFLFEYFSETQRNKGNFPGRFSGRQFSNSRSEMNVSTLELGDSALYLCASSPRLGTDTYNEQFFGPGTRLTVL.

This chain uses TRBV3-1 with TRBJ1-2. The CDR3 is 15 amino acids. Germline-derived CDR1 and CDR2 are LGHDT and YNNKEL (reference sequence). The CDR3: CASSLTSGNDYGYTF. The full variable domain, in which reference TRBV3-1 and TRBJ1-2 provide the parts outside the CDR3, is DTAVSQTPKYLVTQMGNDKSIKCEQNLGHDTMYWYKQDSKKFLKIMFSYNNKELIINETVPNRFSPKSPDKAHLNLHINSLELGDSAVYFCASSLTSGNDYGYTFGSGTRLTVV.

The chain recombines TRBV24-1 with TRBJ1-1; TCRdb selects TRBD1, and the lack of DNA leaves this call unchecked. The CDR3 runs 14 residues. Germline V gene sequence: CDR1 KGHDR, CDR2 SFDVKD. The CDR3 protein is CATSGTGRNTEAFF.

J is TRBJ2-1 and V is TRBV19; TCRdb calls TRBD2, which cannot be checked without DNA. Germline V gene data show CDR1 as LNHDA and CDR2 as SQIVND (reference sequence). This CDR3 comprises 14 residues. The CDR3 here is CASSIGDSTNEQFF. Using reference TRBV19 and TRBJ2-1 for the parts outside the CDR3, the full variable domain is DGGITQSPKYLFRKEGQNVTLSCEQNLNHDAMYWYRQDPGQGLRLIYYSQIVNDFQKGDIAEGYSVSREKKESFPLTVTSAQKNPTAFYLCASSIGDSTNEQFFGPGTRLTVL.